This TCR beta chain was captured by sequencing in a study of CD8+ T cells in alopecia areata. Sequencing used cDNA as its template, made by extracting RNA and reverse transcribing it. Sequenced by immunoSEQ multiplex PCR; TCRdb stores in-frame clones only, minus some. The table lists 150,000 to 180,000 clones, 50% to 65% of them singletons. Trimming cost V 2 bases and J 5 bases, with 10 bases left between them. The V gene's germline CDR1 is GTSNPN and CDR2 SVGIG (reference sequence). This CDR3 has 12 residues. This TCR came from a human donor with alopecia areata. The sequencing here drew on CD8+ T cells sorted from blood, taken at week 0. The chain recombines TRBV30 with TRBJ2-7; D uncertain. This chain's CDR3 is CAWSPDFNEQYF. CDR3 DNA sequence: TGTGCCTGGAGTCCCGACTTCAACGAGCAGTACTTC.